Listed below are T cell receptor beta chains from one sample, sequenced in a study of blood T cell repertoires in COVID-19. TCRdb keeps only in-frame clones here, not all; method: immunoSEQ multiplex PCR. The sample holds some 33,000 clones, approximately 86% seen once. Material: peripheral blood. These receptors were collected from a man aged 55-75 years with acute or convalescent COVID-19. The CDR3 runs from the conserved cysteine through the conserved F or W. D genes are given only for firm matches. Clone sizes are given selectively: once, few, many, or a class where the clone is expanded.

>.|TRBV6-5|TRBJ2-1|.
CAVGGPLDNEQFF
TGCGCCGTGGGCGGGCCCCTAGACAATGAGCAGTTCTTC
>.|TRBV7-8|TRBJ2-3|TRBD2
CASIPSGTSGNTDTQYF
TGTGCCAGCATCCCCTCCGGGACTAGCGGGAACACAGATACGCAGTATTTT
>.|TRBV7-9|TRBJ2-7|TRBD1
CASSFPEDRSSYEQYF
TGTGCCAGCAGCTTCCCAGAGGACAGGTCCTCCTACGAGCAGTACTTC
>.|TRBV1|TRBJ2-7|.
CTSSQVRGRAYEQYF
TGCACCAGCAGCCAAGTGCGGGGGCGCGCCTACGAGCAGTACTTC
>.|TRBV12-3/TRBV12-4|TRBJ1-5|.
CASSLGVEQPQHF
TGTGCCAGCAGTTTAGGAGTGGAGCAGCCCCAGCATTTT
>.|TRBV4-3|TRBJ1-6|.
CASSQEVARKNSPLHF
TGCGCCAGCAGCCAAGAGGTGGCCAGGAAAAATTCACCCCTCCACTTT
>.|TRBV14|TRBJ2-1|.
CASSQDKGWSFYEQFF
TGTGCCAGCAGCCAAGATAAGGGGTGGTCATTTTATGAGCAGTTCTTC
>.|TRBV5-1|TRBJ2-7|TRBD2
CASSWEGTYEQYF
TGCGCCAGCAGCTGGGAGGGAACCTACGAGCAGTACTTC
>.|TRBV5-1|TRBJ1-4|.
CASSFTANEKLFF
TGCGCCAGCAGCTTCACGGCTAATGAAAAACTGTTTTTT
>.|TRBV10-2|TRBJ1-6|.
CASSDTGRDSPLHF
TGCGCCAGCAGTGATACAGGGAGGGATTCACCCCTCCACTTT
>.|TRBV16|TRBJ2-1|.
CASSQWSSGSSYNEQFF
TGTGCCAGCAGCCAATGGAGTAGCGGAAGCTCCTACAATGAGCAGTTCTTC
>.|TRBV5-1|TRBJ1-5|.
CASSSGNANQPQHF
TGCGCCAGCAGTTCGGGTAATGCCAATCAGCCCCAGCATTTT
>.|TRBV11-2|TRBJ1-4|.
CASSLGQRDEKLFF
TGTGCCAGCAGCTTAGGACAGCGAGATGAAAAACTGTTTTTT
>.|TRBV18|TRBJ2-3|.
CASSPKGHLFSQF
TGTGCCAGCTCACCAAAGGGACACCTTTTCTCCCAATTT
>once|TRBV5-4|TRBJ1-6|.
CASSLGGGASWSPLHF
TGTGCCAGCAGCTTGGGTGGGGGGGCTTCTTGGTCACCCCTCCACTTT
>.|TRBV9|TRBJ2-3|.
CASSVATDTQYF
TGTGCCAGCAGCGTAGCTACAGATACGCAGTATTTT
>.|TRBV4-1|TRBJ1-3|TRBD1
CASSQVDRASTIYF
TGCGCCAGCAGCCAAGTGGACAGGGCTTCCACCATATATTTT
>.|TRBV19|TRBJ2-5|.
CASSNTGIETQYF
TGTGCCAGTAGTAATACAGGGATAGAGACCCAGTACTTC
>.|TRBV5-1|TRBJ1-6|.
CASSLARNNSPLHF
TGCGCCAGCAGCTTAGCGCGGAATAATTCACCCCTCCACTTT
>once|TRBV5-4|TRBJ2-7|TRBD1
CASSATGGYEQYF
TGTGCCAGCAGCGCGACAGGGGGATACGAGCAGTACTTC
>once|TRBV27|TRBJ2-5|TRBD1
CASSTGGGTQYF
TGTGCCAGCAGTACAGGGGGTGGGACCCAGTACTTC
>medium-sized|TRBV28|TRBJ1-5|TRBD1
CASSLGRGPQQPQHF
TGTGCCAGCAGTTTGGGCAGGGGGCCTCAACAGCCCCAGCATTTT
>.|TRBV4-3|TRBJ1-1|.
CASSSDQGNTEAFF
TGCGCCAGCAGCAGCGACCAGGGGAACACTGAAGCTTTCTTT
>.|TRBV18|TRBJ1-2|.
CASSLNQGENYGYTF
TGTGCCAGCTCACTCAACCAGGGTGAGAACTATGGCTACACCTTC
>.|TRBV6-2/TRBV6-3|TRBJ1-1|.
CASSYLRNTEAFF
TGTGCCAGCAGTTACCTCAGGAACACTGAAGCTTTCTTT
>.|TRBV7-8|TRBJ1-2|TRBD1
CASSQGGQTNYGYTF
TGTGCCAGCAGCCAAGGGGGACAGACTAACTATGGCTACACCTTC
>.|TRBV3-1/TRBV3-2|TRBJ2-2|.
CASRRSSGELFF
TGTGCCAGCCGTCGGAGCTCCGGGGAGCTGTTTTTT
>.|TRBV20-1|TRBJ2-7|.
CSASGSYEQYF
TGCAGTGCTAGCGGGAGCTACGAGCAGTACTTC
>.|TRBV2|TRBJ1-4|.
CASSEARVYEKLFF
TGTGCCAGCAGTGAAGCCAGGGTTTATGAAAAACTGTTTTTT
>.|TRBV19|TRBJ2-5|.
CASSIAGSGLGYETQYF
TGTGCCAGTAGTATCGCGGGCTCTGGATTGGGTTACGAGACCCAGTACTTC
>.|TRBV7-8|TRBJ2-1|TRBD2
CASSYRRTSAEQFF
TGTGCCAGCAGCTACCGGCGGACTAGCGCTGAGCAGTTCTTC
>once|TRBV7-6|TRBJ1-4|.
CASSPVPLATNEKLFF
TGTGCCAGCAGCCCCGTCCCCCTCGCAACTAATGAAAAACTGTTTTTT
>.|TRBV19|TRBJ1-2|.
CASSIVEGLEGYTF
TGTGCCAGTAGTATTGTCGAGGGCTTAGAGGGCTACACCTTC
>.|TRBV3-1/TRBV3-2|TRBJ2-3|.
CASSQDWRDTQYF
TGTGCCAGCAGCCAAGATTGGAGGGATACGCAGTATTTT
>few|TRBV19|TRBJ1-5|.
CASSLTTRDQPQHF
TGTGCCAGTAGTTTAACGACACGAGATCAGCCCCAGCATTTT
>.|TRBV7-9|TRBJ2-4|TRBD1
CASSLGQGLAKNIQYF
TGTGCCAGCAGCCTCGGACAGGGTTTAGCCAAAAACATTCAGTACTTC
>few|TRBV2|TRBJ1-5|.
CASSPARQGRRQHF
TGTGCCAGCAGTCCAGCCCGGCAAGGGAGGCGCCAGCATTTT
>.|TRBV9|TRBJ2-1|.
CASSAYGTSRVEQFF
TGTGCCAGCAGCGCGTACGGGACTTCCCGTGTTGAGCAGTTCTTC
>.|TRBV28|TRBJ1-1|TRBD1
CASSSRDRGLRTEAFF
TGTGCCAGCAGTTCGAGGGACAGGGGATTAAGAACTGAAGCTTTCTTT
>.|TRBV11-2|TRBJ2-3|TRBD1
CASSGWLGQRTDTQYF
TGTGCCAGCAGCGGGTGGTTGGGACAGAGAACAGATACGCAGTATTTT
>.|TRBV30|TRBJ2-5|TRBD2
CAWSAGTSGKETQYF
TGTGCCTGGAGTGCCGGGACTAGCGGTAAAGAGACCCAGTACTTC
>.|TRBV7-8|TRBJ1-6|TRBD1
CASSPNYGTGAGSPLHF
TGTGCCAGCAGCCCGAACTACGGGACAGGGGCCGGCTCACCCCTCCACTTT
>.|TRBV25-1|TRBJ2-3|TRBD2
CASSDILAGGTGADTQYF
TGTGCCAGCAGTGATATTCTAGCGGGAGGGACCGGGGCAGATACGCAGTATTTT
>.|TRBV28|TRBJ1-4|.
CASSLFKGVGEKLFF
TGTGCCAGCAGTTTATTTAAAGGGGTGGGTGAAAAACTGTTTTTT
>few|TRBV6-5|TRBJ2-3|TRBD2
CASSYSLAGVPDTQYF
TGTGCCAGCAGTTACTCGCTAGCGGGAGTACCAGATACGCAGTATTTT
>few|TRBV6-5|TRBJ1-2|TRBD1
CASSYGQAYGYTF
TGTGCCAGCAGTTACGGACAGGCTTATGGCTACACCTTC
>.|TRBV7-2|TRBJ2-1|TRBD2
CASSWDGTSGYNEQFF
TGTGCCAGCAGCTGGGACGGGACTAGCGGATACAATGAGCAGTTCTTC
>.|TRBV24-1|TRBJ1-2|.
CATSDLNSPGGYTF
TGTGCCACCAGTGATTTGAATTCCCCAGGGGGCTACACCTTC
>.|TRBV20-1|TRBJ2-7|.
CSARASYEQYF
TGCAGTGCTAGAGCCAGCTACGAGCAGTACTTC
>.|TRBV18|TRBJ1-2|.
CASSPVDRSYYGYTF
TGTGCCAGCTCACCTGTCGACAGGTCCTACTATGGCTACACCTTC
>.|TRBV18|TRBJ2-3|.
CASSRNRVTDTQYF
TGTGCCAGCTCAAGAAATCGGGTCACAGATACGCAGTATTTT
>.|TRBV11-3|TRBJ2-2|.
CASSLGGTTGELFF
TGTGCCAGCAGCTTAGGCGGGACTACCGGGGAGCTGTTTTTT
>.|TRBV28|TRBJ1-2|.
CASSSVPYGYTF
TGTGCCAGCAGTTCAGTTCCCTATGGCTACACCTTC